This T cell receptor (beta chain) is drawn from a study of cytomegalovirus exposure and HLA in healthy donors. Study outcomes and limitations: The authors later found TCR association rates varying by HLA locus, with DRB1 most and HLA-C fewest. Accurate HLA-A and HLA-B prediction from TCR beta sequences was reported for most subjects. The productive fraction for most TCR beta V segments was about 90% or about 30% in an earlier analysis. Trimming of TCR beta V- and J-genes showed a link, identified in a later analysis, to a missense DCLRE1C variant.

CDR3 length: 14 residues. V lost 2 bases, J lost 5 bases, and 9 bases lay in between. Germline lookup yields CDR1 MNHNY and CDR2 SVGAGI (reference sequence). Notes on this clone: The antigen remains undetermined.

PCR amplification relied on 60 Vbeta primers (plus 13 Jbeta primers). Generated by immunoSEQ multiplex PCR, the TCRdb table keeps only in-frame clones and is missing some. The sample lists over 30,000 clones; 84% were seen once. The sequencing sample was made of PBMCs. This sequence joins TRBV6-6 and TRBJ2-2; D gene ambiguous. The sequence came from a woman under 30 in good health and CMV-seronegative. The CDR3 sequence is CASSYAGETGELFF. The CDR3 DNA reads TGTGCCAGCAGTTACGCAGGTGAAACCGGGGAGCTGTTTTTT.